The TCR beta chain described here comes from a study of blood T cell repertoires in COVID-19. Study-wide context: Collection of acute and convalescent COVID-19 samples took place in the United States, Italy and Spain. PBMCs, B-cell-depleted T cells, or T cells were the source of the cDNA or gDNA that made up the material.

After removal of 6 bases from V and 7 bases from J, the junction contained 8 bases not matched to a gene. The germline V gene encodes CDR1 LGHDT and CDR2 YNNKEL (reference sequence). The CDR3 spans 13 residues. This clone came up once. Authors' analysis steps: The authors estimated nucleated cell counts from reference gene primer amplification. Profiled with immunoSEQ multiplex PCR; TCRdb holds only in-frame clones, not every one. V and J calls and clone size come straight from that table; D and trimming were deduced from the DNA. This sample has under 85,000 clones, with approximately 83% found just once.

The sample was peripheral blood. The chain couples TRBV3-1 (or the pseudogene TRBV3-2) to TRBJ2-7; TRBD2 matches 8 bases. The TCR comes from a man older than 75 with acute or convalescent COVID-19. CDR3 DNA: TGTGCCAGCAGTCGGACGGCGGGGGGTGAGCAGTACTTC. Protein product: CASSRTAGGEQYF.